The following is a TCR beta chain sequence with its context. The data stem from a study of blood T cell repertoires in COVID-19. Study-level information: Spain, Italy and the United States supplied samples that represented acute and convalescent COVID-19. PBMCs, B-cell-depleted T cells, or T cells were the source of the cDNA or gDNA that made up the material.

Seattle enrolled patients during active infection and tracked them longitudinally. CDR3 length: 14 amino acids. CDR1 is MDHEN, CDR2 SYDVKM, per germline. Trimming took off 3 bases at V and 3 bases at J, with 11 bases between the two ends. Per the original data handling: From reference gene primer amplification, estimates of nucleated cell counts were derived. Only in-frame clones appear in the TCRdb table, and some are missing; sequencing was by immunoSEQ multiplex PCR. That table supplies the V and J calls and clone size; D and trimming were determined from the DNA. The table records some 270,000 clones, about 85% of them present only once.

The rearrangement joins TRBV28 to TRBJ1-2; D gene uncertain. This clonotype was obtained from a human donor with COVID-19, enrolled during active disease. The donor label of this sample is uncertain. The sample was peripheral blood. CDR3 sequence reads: CASSLIREDYGYTF. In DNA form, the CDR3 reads TGTGCCAGCAGTTTGATTAGAGAGGACTATGGCTACACCTTC.